This TCR beta chain was sequenced in a study of T cells in Graves' hyperthyroidism and ophthalmopathy. This CDR3 is 16 amino acids long. V gave up 4 bases and J gave up 0 bases; unmatched junction bases: 9. Germline values: CDR1 SGHKS, CDR2 YYEKEE (reference sequence). TCR beta CDR3 region amplification was performed from RNA transcripts. First-round RT-PCR of the TCR CDR3 relied on the HTBI primer set. TCRdb processed the multiplex PCR reads anew with MiXCR; each CDR3 protein has one entry. The sample has under 400,000 distinct CDR3 sequences, just under 25% seen once; the top ten hold around 79%. On the basis of clinical symptoms, serum thyroxine and TRAb, thyroid ultrasound and orbital computed tomography, diagnoses were made.

Material for sequencing was blood. The TCR was taken from a man between 45 and 60 years old with Graves' hyperthyroidism. The chain links TRBV5-5 to TRBJ1-1; TRBD1 aligns across 7 bases. CDR3 in amino acids: CASSPHTGTVNTEAFF. In nucleotides, the CDR3 is TGTGCCAGCAGCCCTCATACCGGGACAGTGAACACTGAAGCTTTCTTT. The whole variable domain, filled in from reference TRBV5-5 and TRBJ1-1, reads DAGVTQSPTHLIKTRGQQVTLRCSPISGHKSVSWYQQVLGQGPQFIFQYYEKEERGRGNFPDRFSARQFPNYSSELNVNALLLGDSALYLCASSPHTGTVNTEAFFGQGTRLTVV.